This T cell receptor (beta chain) derives from a study of blood T cell repertoires in COVID-19. Study background: COVID-19 samples, acute and convalescent, were from the United States, Italy and Spain. T cells, B-cell-depleted T cells, or PBMCs supplied cDNA or gDNA.

Methods used by the authors: Nucleated cell counts were estimated from reference gene primer amplification. This table comes from immunoSEQ multiplex PCR, and its TCRdb copy is limited to in-frame clones, with some not included. V, J and clone size are those of that table, while D and trimming were read from the DNA. There are approximately 240,000 clones in the sample; approximately 86% occur only once, and roughly 1.3% lies in the top ten. This clone was detected only once. Recruited during active infection, patients (from Seattle) were subsequently followed longitudinally. The CDR3 has 17 residues. Trimming took 4 bases from V and 6 from J; bases not matched to a gene: 10. CDR1 and CDR2 from the germline V gene are SGHDT and YYEEEE.

Sequenced: peripheral blood. This sequence was found in a woman aged 30 to 39 with COVID-19, enrolled during active disease. This chain connects TRBV5-6 to TRBJ2-2, with 12 positions matching TRBD2. The CDR3 DNA is TGTGCCAGCAGCCACTTTAGGACTAGCGGGGCTTCCGGGGAGCTGTTTTTT. It specifies CASSHFRTSGASGELFF.